This TCR beta chain was observed in a study of T cell responses to AZD1222 COVID-19 vaccine. Findings of the study overall: Nearly half of unique spike-specific TCRs reportedly avoided B.1.351 and B.1.1.7 mutated regions. Spike was spanned by vaccine-associated CD4 TCRs, with dominance at 160-218 and 743-854. It should be noted that donors were predominantly white British and more often female, and clonal diversity was possibly underestimated.

V gave up 3 bases and J gave up 8 bases, with 8 bases separating them. CDR3 length equals 12 residues. The table came from immunoSEQ multiplex PCR; TCRdb's copy has only in-frame clones and leaves some out. The table has 100,000 to 150,000 clones, around 89% seen once; the top ten hold around 10%. In regard to this clone: Its specificity is not known.

This clonotype was obtained from an adult in good health. Sequencing used peripheral blood, obtained on day 0 of MenACWY control vaccination. The V call is TRBV12-3 or TRBV12-4, the J call TRBJ2-1; D is unclear. The DNA of the CDR3 is TGTGCCAGCAGTTTTCTGGGGTATGAGCAGTTCTTC. It encodes CASSFLGYEQFF.